The T cell receptor (beta chain) described here comes from a study of cytomegalovirus exposure and HLA in healthy donors (dated by TCRdb to about 2017). Background on the whole study: According to a later analysis, the roughly 120 validation repertoires were produced on the same platform as the roughly 720 repertoires of the first cohort. The aim of the study was to test whether cataloging public T cell receptors could identify signatures of past pathogen exposure. A separate validation cohort of roughly 130 different subjects was used in addition to the roughly 670-subject first cohort. To predict cytomegalovirus infection status, the study brought together high-throughput TCR immunosequencing, statistical association of individual TCRs with disease status, and machine learning. Summary of the overall study and its limitations: The study listed 150 to 200 TCR beta chains as associated with cytomegalovirus. In both the original and validation cohorts, the classifier was reported to diagnose cytomegalovirus status with high specificity and sensitivity. Of the cluster scores, about 94% were above 0 in a later analysis, which found that TCRs clustered in the first cohort also tended to co-occur in the 120 or so validation repertoires. In vitro tests confirmed that a few of the cytomegalovirus-associated TCR beta chains recognize cytomegalovirus antigens. According to the authors, the approach could potentially be generalized to other disease states and immunological phenotypes. A later analysis had no HLA typing for the validation cohort, so co-occurrence there was scored across all 110 or so repertoires. While some public TCRs were present in many individuals, most TCR sequences turned up only very rarely across donors.

Library prep was done by the immunoSEQ multiplex PCR assay. In the authors' own workflow: A statistical classification framework was built to diagnose cytomegalovirus status from the catalog of TCR beta chain sequences. What TCRdb holds here is the immuneACCESS table cut down to in-frame rearrangements. Part of the clones is not present; checked against another copy, under half of the missing clones reflect an unresolved V gene, and the others are unexplained. For V, J and clone size, that table is used; D and trimming come from the DNA. The sample table lists some 140,000 clones, roughly nine tenths of them with a count of one. The ten largest clones capture over 9% of the sample. Donors formed part of the validation cohort, which comprised about 130 subjects and was distinct from the first cohort of under 800 subjects. CDR3 length: 15 amino acids, cysteine to phenylalanine. The read is trimmed to its CDR3 DNA, 45 bases read in frame from base 1. Based on the germline V gene, the CDR1 and CDR2 sequences are SQVTM and ANQGSEA. V sheds 2 bases and J sheds 1 base, leaving 12 bases between their ends.

This clone was recorded once. Its antigen has not been determined. No base quality values were provided; no much bigger clone lies one nucleotide off. This receptor chain uses TRBV29-1 and TRBJ2-1; possibly the D gene is TRBD1, per 5 matching bases. Sequenced: PBMCs. The TCR comes from a woman between 18 and 29 years old in good health and CMV-seropositive. The DNA sequence follows: TGCAGCGTTGAAAGGGGCCGAAAATCCTACAATGAGCAGTTCTTC. Translated, this is CSVERGRKSYNEQFF.